The present TCR beta chain was sequenced within a study of control samples from healthy donors and cancer patients (dated by TCRdb to about 2020). Library method: the immunoSEQ multiplex PCR assay. TCRdb carries this immuneACCESS record with in-frame sequences only. Its versions omit some clonotypes, under half of them owing to an unresolved V gene in the studies checked, with the rest unexplained. Here the sample has 120,000 to 150,000 clones; roughly nine tenths occur a single time. The ten most abundant clones make up about 4.9% of the sample. From V the trimming removes 1 base and from J it removes 8 bases, while the gene matches leave 10 bases of the junction unaccounted for. The cysteine opens and the phenylalanine closes a CDR3 of 16 amino acids. Just CDR3 DNA is preserved here, 48 bases in frame from base 1. Based on the germline V gene (reference sequence), the CDR1 and CDR2 sequences are LGHDT and YNNKEL.

Concerning this clone itself: Its antigen has not been determined. Base qualities are missing; no much larger clone stands one base away.

The source material was blood. The clonotype was recovered from a man between 25 and 39 years old in good health. Recombination joined TRBV3-1 (or the pseudogene TRBV3-2) with TRBJ1-4, with TRBD1 matching 7 junction bases. The DNA reads as follows: TGTGCCAGCAGCCAAGGATACAGACAGGGCAACGAAAAACTGTTTTTT. The translation is CASSQGYRQGNEKLFF.